The rows below give T cell receptor beta chains drawn from one sample of a study of T cell repertoires in cytomegalovirus infection. These receptors are not linked to any known antigen. TCRdb re-called the reads with MiXCR, one entry per CDR3 protein. The sample shows about 830,000 distinct CDR3 sequences, 30% to 35% of them seen only once. Here the sequenced sample was cultured CD8+ T cells from PBMCs, taken from culture after CMV antigen stimulation. The source of these receptors is a human donor in good health (CMV status not recorded). Some clones in this sample may be carry-over from other donors' samples. CDR3s include the opening cysteine and the closing phenylalanine or tryptophan. Each record gives: clone size, D gene, J gene, V gene, CDR3 protein, CDR3 DNA. A D gene is named only where the DNA matches it firmly. Size is stated for part of the rows, as once, few or many counts, or as a class when the clone is expanded.

abundance: NA
d_gene: NA
j_gene: TRBJ1-2
v_gene: TRBV6-5
CDR3aa: CASSAAVNYGYTF
CDR3nt: TGTGCCAGCAGTGCCGCAGTTAACTATGGCTACACCTTC

abundance: few
d_gene: NA
j_gene: TRBJ1-1
v_gene: TRBV27
CDR3aa: CASSLLGPIREAFF
CDR3nt: TGTGCCAGCAGTTTATTAGGACCAATACGTGAAGCTTTCTTT

abundance: once
d_gene: NA
j_gene: TRBJ2-6
v_gene: TRBV18
CDR3aa: CASSPRQEAPRSGANVLTF
CDR3nt: TGTGCCAGCTCACCCCGCCAAGAAGCGCCCCGCTCTGGGGCCAACGTCCTGACTTTC

abundance: NA
d_gene: NA
j_gene: TRBJ1-4
v_gene: TRBV20-1
CDR3aa: CSARDWRDGEKLFF
CDR3nt: TGCAGTGCTAGAGATTGGAGGGACGGTGAAAAACTGTTTTTT

abundance: many
d_gene: NA
j_gene: TRBJ2-6
v_gene: TRBV7-2
CDR3aa: CASSLVGQTFSGANVLTF
CDR3nt: TGTGCCAGCAGCTTAGTGGGGCAGACCTTCTCTGGGGCCAACGTCCTGACTTTC

abundance: many
d_gene: TRBD2
j_gene: TRBJ2-2
v_gene: TRBV7-9
CDR3aa: CASSPRTSPGELFF
CDR3nt: TGTGCCAGCAGCCCCAGGACTAGCCCCGGGGAGCTGTTTTTT

abundance: few
d_gene: TRBD2
j_gene: TRBJ2-7
v_gene: TRBV20-1
CDR3aa: CSARGLAGASYEQYF
CDR3nt: TGCAGTGCTAGAGGACTAGCGGGGGCCTCCTACGAGCAGTACTTC

abundance: NA
d_gene: NA
j_gene: TRBJ1-4
v_gene: TRBV4-3
CDR3aa: CASSQDLGVWEKLFF
CDR3nt: TGCGCCAGCAGCCAAGATTTGGGGGTTTGGGAAAAACTGTTTTTT

abundance: few
d_gene: NA
j_gene: TRBJ1-4
v_gene: TRBV12-3/TRBV12-4
CDR3aa: CASSLASEGQNEKLFF
CDR3nt: TGTGCCAGCAGTTTAGCGTCGGAGGGGCAGAATGAAAAACTGTTTTTT

abundance: NA
d_gene: TRBD1
j_gene: TRBJ1-2
v_gene: TRBV27
CDR3aa: CASSSLGTGGVVYGYTF
CDR3nt: TGTGCCAGCAGCTCCTTGGGGACAGGGGGCGTTGTCTATGGCTACACCTTC

abundance: NA
d_gene: NA
j_gene: TRBJ2-1
v_gene: TRBV3-1
CDR3aa: CASSQAQGGRDEQFF
CDR3nt: TGTGCCAGCAGCCAAGCTCAGGGGGGCCGCGATGAGCAGTTCTTC

abundance: NA
d_gene: TRBD1
j_gene: TRBJ2-7
v_gene: TRBV7-6
CDR3aa: CASRGTGILYEQYF
CDR3nt: TGTGCCAGCAGGGGGACAGGGATCCTCTACGAGCAGTACTTC

abundance: NA
d_gene: TRBD1
j_gene: TRBJ1-6
v_gene: TRBV2
CDR3aa: CATFHRGLHF
CDR3nt: TGTGCCACCTTCCACAGGGGACTCCACTTT

abundance: NA
d_gene: NA
j_gene: TRBJ1-6
v_gene: TRBV10-3
CDR3aa: CAISDPDTQFPIVF
CDR3nt: TGTGCCATCAGTGATCCGGACACCCAATTTCCGATCGTCTTT

abundance: many
d_gene: NA
j_gene: TRBJ2-2
v_gene: TRBV5-5
CDR3aa: CASSWTANTGELFF
CDR3nt: TGTGCCAGCAGCTGGACTGCGAACACCGGGGAGCTGTTTTTT

abundance: NA
d_gene: NA
j_gene: TRBJ2-7
v_gene: TRBV7-4
CDR3aa: CASSFSAHYEQYF
CDR3nt: TGTGCCAGCAGCTTCTCTGCACACTACGAGCAGTACTTC

abundance: NA
d_gene: NA
j_gene: TRBJ1-4
v_gene: TRBV7-4
CDR3aa: CASSSDSLKLFF
CDR3nt: TGTGCCAGCAGCTCGGACTCCTTAAAACTGTTTTTT

abundance: NA
d_gene: NA
j_gene: TRBJ1-3
v_gene: TRBV20-1
CDR3aa: CSARPEEWNTIYF
CDR3nt: TGCAGTGCCAGACCGGAGGAGTGGAACACCATATATTTT

abundance: NA
d_gene: NA
j_gene: TRBJ2-3
v_gene: TRBV9
CDR3aa: CASSVVGRSTDTQYF
CDR3nt: TGTGCCAGCAGCGTAGTGGGCCGGAGCACAGATACGCAGTATTTT

abundance: few
d_gene: NA
j_gene: TRBJ1-6
v_gene: TRBV7-4
CDR3aa: CASSLTGIIFKWTYNSPLHF
CDR3nt: TGTGCCAGCAGCTTAACAGGGATCATTTTTAAGTGGACCTATAATTCACCCCTCCACTTT

abundance: many
d_gene: NA
j_gene: TRBJ2-3
v_gene: TRBV7-2
CDR3aa: CASSPGRDTDTQYF
CDR3nt: TGTGCCAGCAGCCCAGGACGGGACACAGATACGCAGTATTTT

abundance: many
d_gene: NA
j_gene: TRBJ1-2
v_gene: TRBV12-3/TRBV12-4
CDR3aa: CASSSSYGLESNYGYTF
CDR3nt: TGTGCCAGCAGCTCATCCTACGGACTGGAATCTAACTATGGCTACACCTTC

abundance: NA
d_gene: TRBD1
j_gene: TRBJ1-2
v_gene: TRBV27
CDR3aa: CASSLLARGHGYTF
CDR3nt: TGTGCCAGCAGTTTATTGGCCAGGGGGCACGGCTACACCTTC

abundance: NA
d_gene: NA
j_gene: TRBJ2-1
v_gene: TRBV6-2/TRBV6-3
CDR3aa: CASSFMAGSYNEQFF
CDR3nt: TGTGCCAGCAGTTTCATGGCAGGCTCCTACAATGAGCAGTTCTTC

abundance: few
d_gene: NA
j_gene: TRBJ2-1
v_gene: TRBV4-2
CDR3aa: CASSSRMGNEQFF
CDR3nt: TGTGCCAGCAGCTCCCGGATGGGGAATGAGCAGTTCTTC

abundance: NA
d_gene: TRBD1
j_gene: TRBJ2-5
v_gene: TRBV7-2
CDR3aa: CASSLRATDRRFQETQYF
CDR3nt: TGTGCCAGCAGCTTACGAGCCACGGACAGGCGATTTCAAGAGACCCAGTACTTC

abundance: few
d_gene: NA
j_gene: TRBJ2-1
v_gene: TRBV7-6
CDR3aa: CASSFSGANEQFF
CDR3nt: TGTGCCAGCAGCTTTTCGGGGGCGAATGAGCAGTTCTTC

abundance: few
d_gene: TRBD2
j_gene: TRBJ2-1
v_gene: TRBV27
CDR3aa: CASGLAGGENEQFF
CDR3nt: TGTGCCAGCGGATTAGCGGGGGGGGAAAATGAGCAGTTCTTC

abundance: few
d_gene: NA
j_gene: TRBJ2-1
v_gene: TRBV6-2/TRBV6-3
CDR3aa: CASSYFVTENEQFF
CDR3nt: TGTGCCAGCAGTTACTTTGTGACGGAAAATGAGCAGTTCTTC

abundance: many
d_gene: NA
j_gene: TRBJ2-1
v_gene: TRBV7-6
CDR3aa: CASSLAWGSSSYNEQFF
CDR3nt: TGTGCCAGCAGCTTAGCGTGGGGCTCGAGCTCCTACAATGAGCAGTTCTTC

abundance: NA
d_gene: TRBD1
j_gene: TRBJ2-2
v_gene: TRBV12-3/TRBV12-4
CDR3aa: CASSLQGATGELFF
CDR3nt: TGTGCCAGCAGTTTACAGGGGGCGACCGGGGAGCTGTTTTTT

abundance: NA
d_gene: NA
j_gene: TRBJ1-1
v_gene: TRBV4-1
CDR3aa: CASSPSQTAGGEAFF
CDR3nt: TGCGCCAGCAGCCCGTCCCAGACGGCCGGAGGTGAAGCTTTCTTT

abundance: NA
d_gene: NA
j_gene: TRBJ1-1
v_gene: TRBV6-6
CDR3aa: CASSYNGEAFF
CDR3nt: TGTGCCAGCAGTTACAATGGTGAAGCTTTCTTT

abundance: NA
d_gene: NA
j_gene: TRBJ2-7
v_gene: TRBV29-1
CDR3aa: CSVEVPNRVGEQYF
CDR3nt: TGCAGCGTTGAAGTACCTAACAGGGTTGGTGAGCAGTACTTC

abundance: few
d_gene: NA
j_gene: TRBJ1-1
v_gene: TRBV6-5
CDR3aa: CASSNGGLLNTEAFF
CDR3nt: TGTGCCAGCAGCAACGGAGGACTTCTGAACACTGAAGCTTTCTTT

abundance: NA
d_gene: NA
j_gene: TRBJ2-3
v_gene: TRBV11-2
CDR3aa: CASSFRGGVLTDTQYF
CDR3nt: TGTGCCAGCAGCTTCAGGGGGGGGGTCCTCACAGATACGCAGTATTTT

abundance: few
d_gene: NA
j_gene: TRBJ1-6
v_gene: TRBV28
CDR3aa: CASSFRAKTLNSPLHF
CDR3nt: TGTGCCAGCAGTTTCAGGGCAAAAACTCTTAATTCACCCCTCCACTTT

abundance: few
d_gene: NA
j_gene: TRBJ2-7
v_gene: TRBV7-9
CDR3aa: CASSLVEYEQYF
CDR3nt: TGTGCCAGCAGCTTAGTTGAATACGAGCAGTACTTC

abundance: NA
d_gene: NA
j_gene: TRBJ1-5
v_gene: TRBV19
CDR3aa: CASGAGLHNQPQHF
CDR3nt: TGTGCCAGTGGGGCAGGACTACACAATCAGCCCCAGCATTTT

abundance: NA
d_gene: NA
j_gene: TRBJ1-4
v_gene: TRBV6-5
CDR3aa: CASSYGVGEGQFF
CDR3nt: TGTGCCAGCAGTTACGGGGTCGGGGAGGGGCAGTTTTTT

abundance: NA
d_gene: NA
j_gene: TRBJ2-1
v_gene: TRBV27
CDR3aa: CASSREGGGSYNEQFF
CDR3nt: TGTGCCAGCAGTCGAGAGGGGGGGGGATCCTACAATGAGCAGTTCTTC

abundance: NA
d_gene: NA
j_gene: TRBJ2-2
v_gene: TRBV19
CDR3aa: CASSNAAGELFF
CDR3nt: TGTGCCAGTAGTAACGCGGCCGGGGAGCTGTTTTTT